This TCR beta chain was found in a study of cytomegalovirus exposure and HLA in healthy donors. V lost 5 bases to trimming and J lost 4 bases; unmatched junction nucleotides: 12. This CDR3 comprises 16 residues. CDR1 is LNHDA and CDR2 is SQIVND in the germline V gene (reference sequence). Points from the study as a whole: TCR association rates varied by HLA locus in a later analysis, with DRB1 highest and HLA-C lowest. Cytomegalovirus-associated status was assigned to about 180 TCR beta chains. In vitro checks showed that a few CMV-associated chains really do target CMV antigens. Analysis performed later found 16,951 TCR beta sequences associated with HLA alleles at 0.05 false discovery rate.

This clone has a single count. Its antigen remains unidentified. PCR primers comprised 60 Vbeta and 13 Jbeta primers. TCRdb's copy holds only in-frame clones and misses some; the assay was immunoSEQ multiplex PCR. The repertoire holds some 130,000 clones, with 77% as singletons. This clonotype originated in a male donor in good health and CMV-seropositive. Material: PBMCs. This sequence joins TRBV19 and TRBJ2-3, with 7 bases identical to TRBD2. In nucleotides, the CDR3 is TGTGCCAGTAGTCCCGCCGGGGGGAGACTTGCAGATACGCAGTATTTT. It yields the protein CASSPAGGRLADTQYF.